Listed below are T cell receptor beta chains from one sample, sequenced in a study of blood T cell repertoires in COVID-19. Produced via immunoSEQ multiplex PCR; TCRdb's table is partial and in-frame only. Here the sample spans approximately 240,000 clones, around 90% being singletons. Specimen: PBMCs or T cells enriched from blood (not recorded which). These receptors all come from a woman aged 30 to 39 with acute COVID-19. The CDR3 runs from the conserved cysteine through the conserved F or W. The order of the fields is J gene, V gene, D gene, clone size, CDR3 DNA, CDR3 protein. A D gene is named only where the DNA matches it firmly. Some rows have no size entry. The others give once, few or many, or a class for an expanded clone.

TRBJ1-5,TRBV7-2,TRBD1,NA,TGTGCCAGCAGCTTGGACAGGGGGCAGCCCCAGCATTTT,CASSLDRGQPQHF
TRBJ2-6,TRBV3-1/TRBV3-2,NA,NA,TGTGCCAGCAGCCAAGGCCGACACTCTGGGGCCAACGTCCTGACTTTC,CASSQGRHSGANVLTF
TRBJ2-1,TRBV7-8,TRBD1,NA,TGTGCCAGCAGCCATGACCCGGGACAGGGAGGAAATGAGCAGTTCTTC,CASSHDPGQGGNEQFF
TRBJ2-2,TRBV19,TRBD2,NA,TGTGCCAGTAGTACACGAGAGGGCGGGGGGTGGAACACCGGGGAGCTGTTTTTT,CASSTREGGGWNTGELFF
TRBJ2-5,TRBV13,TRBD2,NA,TGTGCCAGCAGCAGTGGACTAGCGGGGCAAGAGACCCAGTACTTC,CASSSGLAGQETQYF
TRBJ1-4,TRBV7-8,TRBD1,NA,TGTGCCAGCAGCTTAGATGGACAGGGGGAAAGTGAAAAACTGTTTTTT,CASSLDGQGESEKLFF
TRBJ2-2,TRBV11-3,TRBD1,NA,TGTGCCAGCAGCTTAGGATCAACAGGGGGCAGGGGGGAGCTGTTTTTT,CASSLGSTGGRGELFF
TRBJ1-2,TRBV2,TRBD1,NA,TGTGCCAGCAGTGAAAGGGGACAGGGTACTTGGGGCTACACCTTC,CASSERGQGTWGYTF
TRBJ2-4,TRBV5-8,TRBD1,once,TGTGCCAGCAGCTCGGGACAGGGGGGGCTAGCCAAAAACATTCAGTACTTC,CASSSGQGGLAKNIQYF
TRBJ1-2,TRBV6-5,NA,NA,TGTGCCAGCAAACCGGTTGAGGCCTCGGTCTATGGCTACACCTTC,CASKPVEASVYGYTF
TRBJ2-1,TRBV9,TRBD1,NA,TGTGCCAGCAGCGCAGGGCACAGGGGAATGGACAGGAGGCAGTTCTTC,CASSAGHRGMDRRQFF
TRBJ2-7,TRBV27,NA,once,TGTGCCAGCAGTTTTTCCAGGGGCTACGAGCAGTACTTC,CASSFSRGYEQYF
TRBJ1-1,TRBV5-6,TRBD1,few,TGTGCCAGCAGCTTAGGGAACAGGGGCATGAGAGCTTTCTTT,CASSLGNRGMRAFF
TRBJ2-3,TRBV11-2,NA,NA,TGTGCCAGCAGCTACAGGGACCCCACAGATACGCAGTATTTT,CASSYRDPTDTQYF
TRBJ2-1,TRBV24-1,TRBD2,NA,TGTGCCACCGGCGCGGGAGGCGGTAATGAGCAGTTCTTC,CATGAGGGNEQFF
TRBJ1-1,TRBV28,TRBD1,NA,TGTGCCAGCAGTTTTACAGGGGGCCGGGCTGAAGCTTTCTTT,CASSFTGGRAEAFF
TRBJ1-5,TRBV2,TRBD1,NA,TGTGCCACCACATCCGGGACAGGTGCTTCCCAGCATTTT,CATTSGTGASQHF
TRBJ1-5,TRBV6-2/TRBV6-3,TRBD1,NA,TGTGCCAGCAGTTACGGTGGGACAGGCAATCAGCCCCAGCATTTT,CASSYGGTGNQPQHF
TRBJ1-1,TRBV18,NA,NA,TGTGCCAGCTCATCTACAGAAGCAAACACTGAAGCTTTCTTT,CASSSTEANTEAFF
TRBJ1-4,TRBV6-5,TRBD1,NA,TGTGCCAGCAGAACAGGGGGGCCTCGGGAAAAACTGTTTTTT,CASRTGGPREKLFF
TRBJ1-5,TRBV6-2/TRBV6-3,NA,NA,TGTGCCAGCAGCCAACAGGGAGTTCGACAGCCCCAGCATTTT,CASSQQGVRQPQHF
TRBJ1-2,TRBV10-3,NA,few,TGTGCCATCAGTGACCCTACGGGGGGGGCCTATGGCTACACCTTC,CAISDPTGGAYGYTF
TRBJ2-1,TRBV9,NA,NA,TGTGCCAGCAGCGTTGGAGTTGGCGCCTACAATGAGCAGTTCTTC,CASSVGVGAYNEQFF
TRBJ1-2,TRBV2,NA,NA,TGTGCCAGCAGTGATGGTCAGGGTTTTTGGAACTATGGCTACACCTTC,CASSDGQGFWNYGYTF
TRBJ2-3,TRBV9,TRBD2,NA,TGTGCCAGCAGCGGAGGACTAGCGGGGGGGCCGTCTAGCACAGATACGCAGTATTTT,CASSGGLAGGPSSTDTQYF
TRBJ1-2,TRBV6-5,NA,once,TGTGCCAGCAGAAACACGTTTAGGGGGATTGGCTACACCTTC,CASRNTFRGIGYTF
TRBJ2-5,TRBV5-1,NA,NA,TGCGCCAGCAGCTTGGCAGGGGGGCCGTTGGAGACCCAGTACTTC,CASSLAGGPLETQYF
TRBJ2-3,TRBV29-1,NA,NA,TGCAGCGTTCTATCGCGGAGTCCTAGCACAGATACGCAGTATTTT,CSVLSRSPSTDTQYF
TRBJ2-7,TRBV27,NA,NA,TGTGCCAGCAGTGTTTCGGACTATTACGAGCAGTACTTC,CASSVSDYYEQYF
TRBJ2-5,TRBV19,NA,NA,TGTGCCAGTAGTATAGTTGGAGTTCAAGAGACCCAGTACTTC,CASSIVGVQETQYF
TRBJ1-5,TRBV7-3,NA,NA,TGTGCCAGCAGCTTACTACCCCCTCAGCCCCAGCATTTT,CASSLLPPQPQHF
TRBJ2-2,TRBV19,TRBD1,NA,TGTGCCAGTATTCGGGACAGCGCCTCGAACACCGGGGAGCTGTTTTTT,CASIRDSASNTGELFF
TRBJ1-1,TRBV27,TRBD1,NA,TGTGCCAGCGGACAGGTTCACCTCCTGAACACTGAAGCTTTCTTT,CASGQVHLLNTEAFF
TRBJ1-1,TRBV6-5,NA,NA,TGTGCCAGCAGTTACGCGCTTGGCGGGGTGAACACTGAAGCTTTCTTT,CASSYALGGVNTEAFF
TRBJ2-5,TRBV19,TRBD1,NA,TGTGCCACACGACAGGGGTTACAAGAGACCCAGTACTTC,CATRQGLQETQYF
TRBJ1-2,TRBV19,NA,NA,TGTGCCAGTAGTAAGGGGGGGCAAGCCCCTAACTATGGCTACACCTTC,CASSKGGQAPNYGYTF
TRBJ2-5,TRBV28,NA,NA,TGTGCCAGCAGTTTAATATCACGGGGTCTGTTTCAAGAGACCCAGTACTTC,CASSLISRGLFQETQYF
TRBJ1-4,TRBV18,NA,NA,TGTGCCAGCTCACCACCTCCGGACGGACTAAGGGAAAAACTGTTTTTT,CASSPPPDGLREKLFF
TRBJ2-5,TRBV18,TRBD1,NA,TGTGCCAGCTCACCACTGGGGACAGGGACGCGTGAGACCCAGTACTTC,CASSPLGTGTRETQYF
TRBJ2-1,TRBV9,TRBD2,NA,TGTGCCAGCAGCGTAGATCCTAGCGGGGGGGTCTACAATGAGCAGTTCTTC,CASSVDPSGGVYNEQFF
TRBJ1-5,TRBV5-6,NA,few,TGTGCCAGCACTTTGGGGGCCAGCAATCAGCCCCAGCATTTT,CASTLGASNQPQHF
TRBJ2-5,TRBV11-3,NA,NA,TGTGCCAGCAGCTTAAGTCGGGTTTCAGAGACCCAGTACTTC,CASSLSRVSETQYF
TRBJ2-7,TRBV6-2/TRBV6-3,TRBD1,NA,TGTGCCAGCAGTTTCAAGGGGGCCCACGAGCAGTACTTC,CASSFKGAHEQYF
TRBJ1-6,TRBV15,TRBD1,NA,TGTGCCACCAGCAGAACTCAATGGGACAGGGGTTCGAATTCACCCCTCCACTTT,CATSRTQWDRGSNSPLHF
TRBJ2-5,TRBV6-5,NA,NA,TGTGCCAGCAGCCTAGTTGAGGGAGGCGGCGGGACCCAGTACTTC,CASSLVEGGGGTQYF